The 20 T cell receptor beta chains below all came from one sample that was sequenced in a study of graft-versus-host responses after intestinal transplantation. The protocol was immunoSEQ multiplex PCR, while the TCRdb copy is restricted to in-frame clones and leaves out a portion. Among some 31,000 clones listed, about 90% were seen once. The sample here was PBMCs, taken around 430 days after intestinal transplantation. The receptors were gathered from a human patient who received an intestinal transplant, so some T cells may come from the graft donor.

This clone showed up just a few times. This chain connects TRBV28 to TRBJ2-2, with 9 nucleotides matching TRBD1. The CDR3 has 15 residues. With 3 bases clipped from V and 3 bases from J, the junction kept 2 bases outside the gene matches. Looked up from germline, CDR1 is MDHEN and CDR2 is SYDVKM. The CDR3 DNA reads as TGTGCCAGCAGTTTCGGGGACAGGGACACCGGGGAGCTGTTTTTT. Its protein is CASSFGDRDTGELFF.

The chain combines TRBV12-5 with TRBJ2-1, with a weak D call TRBD1 (6 bases). This CDR3 has 17 amino acids. Germline V lookup: CDR1 LGHNT, CDR2 FRNRAP. V was clipped by 0 bases and J by 0 bases, with 12 bases between them. DNA of the CDR3: TGTGCTAGTGGTTTGGTATGGGGGCCGAGCTCCTACAATGAGCAGTTCTTC. It specifies CASGLVWGPSSYNEQFF. Complete variable domain (other parts from reference TRBV12-5 and TRBJ2-1): DARVTQTPRHKVTEMGQEVTMRCQPILGHNTVFWYRQTMMQGLELLAYFRNRAPLDDSGMPKDRFSAEMPDATLATLKIQPSEPRDSAVYFCASGLVWGPSSYNEQFFGPGTRLTVL.

The table lists this clone with a count of one. The rearrangement links TRBV6-1 to TRBJ1-5; D gene unclear. CDR3 size: 10 residues. The germline V gene has CDR1 MNHNS and CDR2 SASEGT. The CDR3 region has the DNA TGTTCCCTTTACAATCAGCCCCAGCATTTT. Protein: CSLYNQPQHF.

This clone has only a few counts. The J gene is TRBJ2-7, the V gene TRBV5-1, with a possible D match to TRBD2 (6 bases). Germline V gene sequence: CDR1 SGHRS, CDR2 YFSETQ. This CDR3 spans 14 amino acids. Deletions cut 3 bases from V and 7 bases from J, with 17 bases between. In DNA form, the CDR3 reads TGCGCCAGCAGCTCTACGACTAGGAAGGGAGAGCAGTACTTC. Protein sequence: CASSSTTRKGEQYF. Full variable domain (rest looked up from reference TRBV5-1 and TRBJ2-7): KAGVTQTPRYLIKTRGQQVTLSCSPISGHRSVSWYQQTPGQGLQFLFEYFSETQRNKGNFPGRFSGRQFSNSRSEMNVSTLELGDSALYLCASSSTTRKGEQYFGPGTRLTVT.

In its sample, this clone was seen a few times. The chain employs TRBV19 and TRBJ1-1, with D tentatively TRBD1 (5 bases). The CDR3 runs 13 residues. CDR1 and CDR2 (germline): LNHDA, SQIVND (reference sequence). V lost 3 bases and J 8 bases, leaving 13 bases between the germline ends. The CDR3 sequence is CASSIPGRLEAFF. CDR3 DNA: TGTGCCAGTAGTATTCCGGGGCGGCTAGAAGCTTTCTTT. The full variable domain, with the rest looked up from reference TRBV19 and TRBJ1-1, is DGGITQSPKYLFRKEGQNVTLSCEQNLNHDAMYWYRQDPGQGLRLIYYSQIVNDFQKGDIAEGYSVSREKKESFPLTVTSAQKNPTAFYLCASSIPGRLEAFFGQGTRLTVV.

The gene calls are TRBV5-5 and TRBJ2-7, with 7 bases that match TRBD1. J was trimmed by 3 bases and V by 4 bases; bases with no gene match: 7. The V gene's germline CDR1 is SGHKS and CDR2 YYEKEE (reference sequence). The CDR3 contains 14 residues. This CDR3 is CASSRRQGIYEQYF. DNA of the CDR3: TGTGCCAGCAGCCGAAGACAGGGCATCTACGAGCAGTACTTC.

This clone was picked up one time. The J gene is TRBJ1-5, the V gene TRBV7-2; the D is unclear. Per the germline V gene, CDR1 is SGHTA and CDR2 is FQGNSA. This CDR3 is 19 amino acids long. Trimming cost V 1 base and J 2 bases, with 21 bases left between them. The CDR3 sequence is CASSLEGWVGVIRNQPQHF. The CDR3 bases are TGTGCCAGCAGCTTAGAAGGGTGGGTTGGGGTGATCCGCAATCAGCCCCAGCATTTT.

The chain uses TRBV4-1 and TRBJ1-1, with a tentative D call TRBD1 (5 bases). This CDR3 contains 15 residues. V lost 1 base to trimming and J lost 4 bases, with 13 bases between them. Germline-derived CDR1 and CDR2 are MGHRA and YSYEKL. CDR3 sequence: CASSQGVREITEAFF. DNA of the CDR3: TGCGCCAGCAGCCAAGGGGTCAGGGAGATCACTGAAGCTTTCTTT.

The chain links TRBV7-9 to TRBJ2-7; D possibly corresponds to TRBD1 (5 bases). CDR3 length equals 12 residues. Germline values: CDR1 SEHNR, CDR2 FQNEAQ (reference sequence). The V end lost 5 bases, the J end lost 4 bases, and 9 bases lay between the germline ends. CDR3 protein: CASSPNRYEQYF. CDR3 DNA sequence: TGTGCCAGCAGCCCTAACAGGTACGAGCAGTACTTC.

The J gene is TRBJ1-2, the V gene TRBV11-1; the D is unclear. The CDR3 is 13 residues long. V dropped 5 bases and J dropped 4 bases, with 11 bases sitting between them. Germline CDR1 and CDR2: SGHAT and FQDESV (reference sequence). The chain's CDR3 is CASSPGSSYGYTF. DNA for the CDR3: TGTGCCAGCAGCCCGGGGTCCAGCTATGGCTACACCTTC.

V and J are TRBV27 and TRBJ1-2; 11 bases map to TRBD1. Trimming at V came to 4 bases and at J to 8 bases, leaving 3 bases not matched to a gene. This CDR3 region has 13 residues. The germline gives CDR1 MNHEY, CDR2 SMNVEV (reference sequence). CDR3 bases: TGTGCCAGCAGTTGGACAGGGGGCCAGGGCTACACCTTC. Translation: CASSWTGGQGYTF.

The chain uses TRBV30 and TRBJ1-2; unclear D gene. The CDR3 totals 14 residues. Trimming shortened V by 0 bases and J by 2 bases, and 10 bases separated the two germline ends. CDR1 GTSNPN and CDR2 SVGIG come from the germline V gene (reference sequence). The CDR3 bases are TGTGCCTGGAGTGTAACCGGTTTCAACTATGGCTACACCTTC. Protein product: CAWSVTGFNYGYTF. Looking up the rest from reference TRBV30 and TRBJ1-2 gives the full variable domain: SQTIHQWPATLVQPVGSPLSLECTVEGTSNPNLYWYRQAAGRGLQLLFYSVGIGQISSEVPQNLSASRPQDRQFILSSKKLLLSDSGFYLCAWSVTGFNYGYTFGSGTRLTVV.

The table lists this clone with a few counts. The chain employs TRBV19 and TRBJ2-2; a weak D match, TRBD2 (6 bases). The CDR3 is 17 residues long. V gave up 4 bases and J gave up 2 bases, with 17 bases separating them. Germline V gives CDR1 LNHDA, CDR2 SQIVND (reference sequence). The CDR3 is CASSTGFTSLNTGELFF. As DNA, the CDR3 is TGTGCCAGTAGTACCGGTTTTACTAGCCTTAACACCGGGGAGCTGTTTTTT.

V gene TRBV5-6 combines with J gene TRBJ1-2; 7 bases align to TRBD1. The CDR3 length is 14 residues. Losses at the gene ends were 6 bases for V and 5 bases for J; bases not matched to a gene: 10. In germline, CDR1 is SGHDT, CDR2 YYEEEE. In DNA form, the CDR3 reads TGTGCCAGCACCCGAGGGGGCAACGAATATGGCTACACCTTC. Protein product: CASTRGGNEYGYTF.

The chain couples TRBV7-2 to TRBJ1-5; TRBD1 aligns across 7 bases. The CDR3 is 14 amino acids. V was clipped by 5 bases and J by 6 bases; unmatched bases: 7. Germline assignment: CDR1 SGHTA and CDR2 FQGNSA. CDR3 amino acids: CASSPPTGSQPQHF. In nucleotides, the CDR3 is TGTGCCAGCAGCCCCCCGACAGGGAGTCAGCCCCAGCATTTT. Using reference TRBV7-2 and TRBJ1-5 for the parts outside the CDR3, the full variable domain is GAGVSQSPSNKVTEKGKDVELRCDPISGHTALYWYRQSLGQGLEFLIYFQGNSAPDKSGLPSDRFSAERTGGSVSTLTIQRTQQEDSAVYLCASSPPTGSQPQHFGDGTRLSIL.

The rearrangement joins TRBV30 to TRBJ2-3, with D unclear. This CDR3 contains 13 residues. Germline values: CDR1 GTSNPN, CDR2 SVGIG (reference sequence). V was shortened by 2 bases and J by 5 bases, with 11 bases between the two germline ends. CDR3: CAWSLSREDTQYF. CDR3 bases: TGTGCCTGGAGTCTCTCTCGTGAAGATACGCAGTATTTT.

This sequence joins TRBV19 and TRBJ2-5; TRBD1 might be the D (5 bases). Germline V gives CDR1 LNHDA, CDR2 SQIVND (reference sequence). The CDR3 sequence is 13 residues long. Deletions cut 4 bases from V and 1 base from J, with 7 bases between. The CDR3 bases are TGTGCCAGTAGTACGGACATCCAAGAGACCCAGTACTTC. It translates to CASSTDIQETQYF.

The V gene is TRBV18, the J gene TRBJ2-3; D is ambiguous. The germline V and J ends were trimmed by 2 bases and 1 base, with 13 bases remaining between them. The germline V gene encodes CDR1 KGHSH and CDR2 LQKENI. This CDR3 region has 16 residues. The CDR3 reads CASSPIAALRTDTQYF. CDR3 nucleotide sequence: TGTGCCAGCTCACCAATCGCGGCCCTACGCACAGATACGCAGTATTTT.

The chain combines TRBV2 with TRBJ2-2, with 8 bases lining up with TRBD2. Trimming cost V 2 bases and J 2 bases; bases outside gene matches: 7. CDR1 and CDR2 (germline): SNHLY, FYNNEI. The CDR3 runs to 17 residues. CDR3 amino acids: CASSEPGLAGNTGELFF. CDR3 nucleotides: TGTGCCAGCAGTGAACCTGGGCTAGCGGGCAACACCGGGGAGCTGTTTTTT.

J is TRBJ2-7 and V is TRBV5-1; TRBD1 matches at 10 bases. Trimming cost V 3 bases and J 6 bases; bases outside gene matches: 0. The CDR3 covers 12 residues. Germline V CDR1 and CDR2: SGHRS, YFSETQ. As DNA, the CDR3 is TGCGCCAGCAGCTGGACAGGGGGCGAGCAGTACTTC. This translates into CASSWTGGEQYF.